A single T cell receptor (beta chain) is shown here with its context. Its antigen is still unknown. Per-base qualities were not stored, and no clone one base away is much larger. Whole blood was collected in K2EDTA tubes by collaborating institutions according to the institutions' own protocols. Collaborator samples were shipped for TCRbeta analysis as frozen whole blood, isolated PBMCs, or DNA extracted from either sample type. The data derive from a study of blood T cell repertoires in COVID-19 (dated by TCRdb to 2018 to 2020). Study-wide context: Collaborator samples came from the United States, Italy and Spain and covered acute and convalescent phases of COVID-19. The prospective study material was composed of cDNA or gDNA derived from T cells, B-cell-depleted T cells, or PBMCs. The dataset comprised deeply sampled blood TCRbeta repertoires from subjects exposed to, actively infected with, or recovered from COVID-19. The repertoires were released in a freely available public database meant as a resource for research on the immune response to SARS-CoV-2. Samples came from the ongoing ImmuneRACE study (first 160 participants) plus 1,254 subjects from 6 global collaborators. Sample metadata almost always included a de-identified subject ID, COVID-19 status, age in years and sex. Where available, HLA class I and class II types were taken from metadata supplied by the sample provider and were not determined by assay-based typing.

TCRbeta CDR3 regions were amplified from genomic DNA by means of the immunoSEQ Assay, a bias-controlled multiplex PCR. Per the source publication's procedure: Within the assay, amplification of reference gene primers was used to estimate how many nucleated cells each sample contained. To quantify the absolute abundance of each unique TCRbeta CDR3 rearrangement, sequence reads were collapsed and filtered. Productive Simpson clonality was computed per sample as the square root of Simpson's diversity index over productive rearrangements. TCRdb mirrors the immuneACCESS table, restricted to in-frame sequences. Some clones are absent from its copies; in checked studies, under half trace to an unresolved V gene, and the reason for the others is unknown. V, J and clone size derive from that table, while D and trimming were established from the DNA sequence. The sample has more than 75,000 clones on record, 82% of them singletons. The top ten clones comprise under 11% of the sample.

The research as a whole found: How much clinical and demographic metadata was included differed by source and by participant, and the metadata was provided uncurated.

From cysteine to phenylalanine, the CDR3 is 15 amino acids long. Of the read, only the CDR3 DNA is kept; its 45 bases are in frame from base 1. Here V drops 6 bases and J drops 4 bases, and the junction holds 6 bases not matched to any gene. The CDR1 and CDR2 encoded by the germline V gene are SGHRS and YFSETQ. Sequences were obtained from peripheral blood. The chain couples TRBV5-1 to TRBJ2-2; TRBD1 aligns with 10 central bases. This receptor was identified in a man between 60 and 75 years old with acute or convalescent COVID-19. The sequenced DNA is TGCGCCAGCACGGGACAGGGGATATCCACCGGGGAGCTGTTTTTT. It specifies CASTGQGISTGELFF.